This T cell receptor (beta chain) stems from a study of T cell changes during pregnancy in multiple sclerosis. The assay was immunoSEQ multiplex PCR, and TCRdb's table has in-frame clones only and misses some. The table has about 69,000 clones, roughly 88% seen once. CDR3 length equals 14 residues. With 4 bases removed from V and 3 bases from J, the gap between germline ends came to 16 bases. The germline CDR1 and CDR2 sequences are GTSNPN and SVGIG (reference sequence). J is TRBJ2-7 and V is TRBV30; no clear D. This receptor was identified in a female donor with multiple sclerosis, enrolled in a pregnancy study. The source material was peripheral blood, sampled in the third trimester of pregnancy. CDR3 region: CAWTWAGFDYEQYF. In DNA, the CDR3 is TGTGCCTGGACCTGGGCAGGTTTTGACTACGAGCAGTACTTC.